A single sample is the source of the 10 T cell receptor beta chains below, sequenced in a study of T cell repertoires in cytomegalovirus infection. One entry per CDR3 protein results from TCRdb running MiXCR on the reads. The sample carries about 310,000 distinct CDR3 sequences, approximately 25% recorded once. No antigen has been identified for these receptors. This material consisted of cultured PBMCs, taken from culture after CMV antigen stimulation. The source is a human donor in good health (CMV status not recorded). Some clones in this sample may be carry-over from other donors' samples.

V is TRBV11-2 and J is TRBJ1-1; D gene unclear. Per germline, CDR1 SGHAT and CDR2 FQNNGV. CDR3 size: 15 residues. Trimming stripped 2 bases from V and 0 bases from J, with 10 bases between. The CDR3 DNA is TGTGCCAGCAGCTTAAACCCAGTAATGAACACTGAAGCTTTCTTT. Its translation is CASSLNPVMNTEAFF.

This clonotype was seen a handful of times. The rearrangement uses TRBV24-1 and TRBJ1-1, with TRBD1 matching 8 bases. CDR3 length equals 13 residues. The V gene's germline CDR1 is KGHDR and CDR2 SFDVKD. V shed 7 bases, J shed 3 bases, and the junction held 3 bases outside the gene matches. The CDR3 loop is CATSDRGHTEAFF. The CDR3 region has the DNA TGTGCCACCAGCGACAGGGGACACACTGAAGCTTTCTTT.

The genes are TRBV12-3 or TRBV12-4 and TRBJ2-7, with 8 bases lining up with TRBD2. J lost 6 bases, V lost 1 base, and 8 bases had no gene match. The CDR3 extends over 15 amino acids. This CDR3 reads CASSLGGAGVFEQYF. CDR3 sequence (DNA): TGTGCCAGCAGTTTAGGAGGAGCGGGAGTTTTCGAGCAGTACTTC.

This chain uses TRBV6-2 or TRBV6-3 with TRBJ1-5; 9 bases line up with TRBD1. The germline gives CDR1 MNHEY, CDR2 SVGEGT. The CDR3 consists of 19 residues. V was clipped by 2 bases and J by 1 base; unmatched bases: 12. As DNA, the CDR3 is TGTGCCAGCAGTTACAACGGGACAGGGACTTGGTTAAGCAATCAGCCCCAGCATTTT. Its protein product is CASSYNGTGTWLSNQPQHF.

This clonotype was picked up a small number of times. The chain has TRBV9 and TRBJ2-2; 10 positions agree with TRBD2. The germline V gene encodes CDR1 SGDLS and CDR2 YYNGEE. The CDR3 contains 18 residues. V dropped 0 bases and J dropped 6; count of bases not matched to a gene: 11. The DNA of the CDR3 is TGTGCCAGCAGCGTAGGAGATAGCGGGAGGTTTTATTCCGGGGAGCTGTTTTTT. Translation: CASSVGDSGRFYSGELFF.

In its sample, this clonotype was seen a few times. The chain combines TRBV19 with TRBJ2-2, with D unclear. Germline V CDR1 and CDR2: LNHDA, SQIVND (reference sequence). CDR3 length equals 15 residues. V lost 8 bases to trimming and J lost 5 bases, with 18 bases between them. CDR3 protein: CASSSPRALTGELFF. The CDR3 DNA sequence: TGTGCCAGTTCCTCCCCCCGGGCCCTGACCGGGGAGCTGTTTTTT.

This sequence joins TRBV4-1 and TRBJ2-3; perhaps TRBD2 as D (5 bases). The CDR3 has 15 amino acids. In germline, CDR1 is MGHRA, CDR2 YSYEKL. Deletions cut 1 base from V and 6 bases from J, with 14 bases between. The DNA of the CDR3 is TGCGCCAGCAGCCAAGTTGGGTGGTCGGGGGATACGCAGTATTTT. It codes for CASSQVGWSGDTQYF.

The chain is built from TRBV28 and TRBJ1-2, with TRBD1 matching 8 bases. The V gene's germline CDR1 is MDHEN and CDR2 SYDVKM. CDR3 length: 15 residues. J gave up 4 bases and V 5 bases, and 9 bases lay outside the gene matches. CDR3 residues: CASSGPPGQAYGYTF. CDR3 DNA sequence: TGTGCCAGCAGTGGTCCCCCGGGACAGGCCTATGGCTACACCTTC.

The table lists this clonotype with many counts. The chain links TRBV7-2 to TRBJ2-1, with 10 positions matching TRBD1. Germline V gene data show CDR1 as SGHTA and CDR2 as FQGNSA. There are 15 residues in the CDR3. V dropped 5 bases and J dropped 2; count of bases not matched to a gene: 3. CDR3 coding DNA: TGTGCCAGCAGCCCGGGACAGGGGACCTACAATGAGCAGTTCTTC. It translates to CASSPGQGTYNEQFF. Looking up the rest from reference TRBV7-2 and TRBJ2-1 gives the full variable domain: GAGVSQSPSNKVTEKGKDVELRCDPISGHTALYWYRQSLGQGLEFLIYFQGNSAPDKSGLPSDRFSAERTGGSVSTLTIQRTQQEDSAVYLCASSPGQGTYNEQFFGPGTRLTVL.

This clonotype is judged medium-sized. This chain connects TRBV28 to TRBJ1-2, with unresolved D. Germline-derived CDR1 and CDR2 are MDHEN and SYDVKM. CDR3 length: 16 residues. Trimming removed 5 bases at V and 0 bases at J, with 16 bases between. The DNA for the CDR3 is TGTGCCAGCAGTCCCCCCCCGATCGTGCCTAACTATGGCTACACCTTC. The encoded protein is CASSPPPIVPNYGYTF.